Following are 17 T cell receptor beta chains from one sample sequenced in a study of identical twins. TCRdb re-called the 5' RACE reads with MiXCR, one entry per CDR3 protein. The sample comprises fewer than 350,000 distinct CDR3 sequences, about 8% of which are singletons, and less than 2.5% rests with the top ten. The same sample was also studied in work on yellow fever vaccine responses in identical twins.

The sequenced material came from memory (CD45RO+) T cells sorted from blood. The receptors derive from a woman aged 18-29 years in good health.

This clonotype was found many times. The CDR3 here is CASSQAGQQFF. The DNA of the CDR3 is TGTGCCAGCAGCCAAGCAGGACAACAGTTCTTC. This rearrangement joins TRBV3-1 to TRBJ2-1, with D possibly TRBD1 on 5 matching bases. The germline V gene encodes CDR1 LGHDT and CDR2 YNNKEL (reference sequence). V lost 1 base to trimming and J lost 13 bases, with 8 bases between them. The CDR3 contains 11 residues.

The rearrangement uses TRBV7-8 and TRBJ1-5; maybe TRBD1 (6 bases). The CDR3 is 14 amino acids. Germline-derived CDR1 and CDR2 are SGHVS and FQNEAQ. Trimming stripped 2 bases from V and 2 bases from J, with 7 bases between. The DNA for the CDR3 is TGTGCCAGCAGCTTACACAGGGGCAATCAGCCCCAGCATTTT. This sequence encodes CASSLHRGNQPQHF.

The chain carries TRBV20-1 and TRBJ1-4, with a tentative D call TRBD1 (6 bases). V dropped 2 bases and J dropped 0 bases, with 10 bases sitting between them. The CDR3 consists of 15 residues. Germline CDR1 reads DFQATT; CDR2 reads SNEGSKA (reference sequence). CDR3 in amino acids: CSARTGTTTNEKLFF. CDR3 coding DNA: TGCAGTGCTAGAACAGGGACTACAACTAATGAAAAACTGTTTTTT.

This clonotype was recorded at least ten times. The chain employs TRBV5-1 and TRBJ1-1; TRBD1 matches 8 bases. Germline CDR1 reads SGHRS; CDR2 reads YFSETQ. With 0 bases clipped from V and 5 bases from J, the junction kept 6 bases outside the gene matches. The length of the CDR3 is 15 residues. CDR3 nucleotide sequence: TGCGCCAGCAGCTTGGAGGGACAGGTAGGGACTGAAGCTTTCTTT. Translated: CASSLEGQVGTEAFF. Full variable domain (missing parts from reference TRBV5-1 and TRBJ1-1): KAGVTQTPRYLIKTRGQQVTLSCSPISGHRSVSWYQQTPGQGLQFLFEYFSETQRNKGNFPGRFSGRQFSNSRSEMNVSTLELGDSALYLCASSLEGQVGTEAFFGQGTRLTVV.

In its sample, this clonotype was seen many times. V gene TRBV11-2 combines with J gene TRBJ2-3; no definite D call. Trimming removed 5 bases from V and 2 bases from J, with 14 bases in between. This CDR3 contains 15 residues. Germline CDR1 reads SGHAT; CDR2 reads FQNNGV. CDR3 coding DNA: TGTGCCAGCAGCCCTCTTGCCTACTACACAGATACGCAGTATTTT. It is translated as CASSPLAYYTDTQYF. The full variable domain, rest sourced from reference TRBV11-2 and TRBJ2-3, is EAGVAQSPRYKIIEKRQSVAFWCNPISGHATLYWYQQILGQGPKLLIQFQNNGVVDDSQLPKDRFSAERLKGVDSTLKIQPAKLEDSAVYLCASSPLAYYTDTQYFGPGTRLTVL.

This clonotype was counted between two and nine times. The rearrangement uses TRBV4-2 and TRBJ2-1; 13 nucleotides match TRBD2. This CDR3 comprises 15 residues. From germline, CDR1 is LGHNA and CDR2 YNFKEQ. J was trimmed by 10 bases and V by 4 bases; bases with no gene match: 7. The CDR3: CASSLWTSGSEEQFF. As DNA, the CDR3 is TGTGCCAGCAGCCTCTGGACTAGCGGGAGTGAAGAGCAGTTCTTC.

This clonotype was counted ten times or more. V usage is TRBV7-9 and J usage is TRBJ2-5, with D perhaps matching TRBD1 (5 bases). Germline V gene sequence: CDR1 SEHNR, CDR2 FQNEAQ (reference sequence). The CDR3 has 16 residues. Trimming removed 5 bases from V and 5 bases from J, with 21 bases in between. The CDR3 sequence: CASSITILDTGETQYF. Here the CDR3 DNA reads TGTGCCAGCAGCATCACAATTTTGGACACGGGTGAGACCCAGTACTTC.

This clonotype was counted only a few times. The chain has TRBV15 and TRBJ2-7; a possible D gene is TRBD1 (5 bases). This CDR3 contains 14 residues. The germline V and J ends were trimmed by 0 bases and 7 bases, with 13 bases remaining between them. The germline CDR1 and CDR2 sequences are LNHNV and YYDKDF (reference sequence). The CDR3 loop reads CATSREVVKGEQYF. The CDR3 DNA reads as TGTGCCACCAGCAGAGAGGTGGTGAAGGGGGAGCAGTACTTC. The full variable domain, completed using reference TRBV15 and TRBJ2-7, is DAMVIQNPRYQVTQFGKPVTLSCSQTLNHNVMYWYQQKSSQAPKLLFHYYDKDFNNEADTPDNFQSRRPNTSFCFLDIRSPGLGDTAMYLCATSREVVKGEQYFGPGTRLTVT.

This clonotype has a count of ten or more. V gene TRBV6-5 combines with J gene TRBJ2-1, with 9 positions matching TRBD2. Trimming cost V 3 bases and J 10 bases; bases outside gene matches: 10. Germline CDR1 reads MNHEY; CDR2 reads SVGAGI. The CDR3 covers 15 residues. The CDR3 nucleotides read TGTGCCAGCAGTTATAGCGGGAGAGGGGGGGGGGAGCAGTTCTTC. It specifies CASSYSGRGGGEQFF.

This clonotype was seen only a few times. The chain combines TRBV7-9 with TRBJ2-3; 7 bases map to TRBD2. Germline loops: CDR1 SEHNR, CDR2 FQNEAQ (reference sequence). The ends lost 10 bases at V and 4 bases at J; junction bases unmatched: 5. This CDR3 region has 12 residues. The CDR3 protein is CATDGGADTQYF. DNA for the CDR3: TGTGCCACGGATGGGGGGGCAGATACGCAGTATTTT.

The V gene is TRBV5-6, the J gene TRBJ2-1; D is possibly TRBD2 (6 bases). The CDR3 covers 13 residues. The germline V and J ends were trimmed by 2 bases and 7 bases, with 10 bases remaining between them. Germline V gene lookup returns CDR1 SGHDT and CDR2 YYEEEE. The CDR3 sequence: CASSLTGVNEQFF. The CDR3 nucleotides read TGTGCCAGCAGCTTAACGGGGGTGAATGAGCAGTTCTTC.

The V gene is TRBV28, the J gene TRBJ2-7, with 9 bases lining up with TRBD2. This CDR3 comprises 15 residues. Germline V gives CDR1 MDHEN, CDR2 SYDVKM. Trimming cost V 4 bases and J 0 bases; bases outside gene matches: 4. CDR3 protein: CASSSSGKSSYEQYF. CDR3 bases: TGTGCCAGCAGTTCTAGCGGGAAGAGCTCCTACGAGCAGTACTTC.

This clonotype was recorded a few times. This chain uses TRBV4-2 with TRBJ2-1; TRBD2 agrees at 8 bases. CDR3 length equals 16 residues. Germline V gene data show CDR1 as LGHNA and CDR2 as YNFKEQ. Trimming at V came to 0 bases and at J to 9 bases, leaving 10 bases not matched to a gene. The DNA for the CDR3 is TGTGCCAGCAGCCAAGACCGACTAGCGATGGTAGGTGAGCAGTTCTTC. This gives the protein CASSQDRLAMVGEQFF.

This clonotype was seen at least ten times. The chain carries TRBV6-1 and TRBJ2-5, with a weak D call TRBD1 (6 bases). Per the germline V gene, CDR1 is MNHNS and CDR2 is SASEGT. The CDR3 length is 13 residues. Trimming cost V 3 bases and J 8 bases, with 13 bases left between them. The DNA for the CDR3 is TGTGCCAGCAGTGAGGTGGTACAGGGCACCCAGTACTTC. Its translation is CASSEVVQGTQYF.

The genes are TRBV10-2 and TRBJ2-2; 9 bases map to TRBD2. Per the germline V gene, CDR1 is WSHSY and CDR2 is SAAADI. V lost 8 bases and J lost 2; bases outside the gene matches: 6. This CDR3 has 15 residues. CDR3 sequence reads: CASWAGGPNTGELFF. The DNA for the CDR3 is TGCGCCAGCTGGGCGGGAGGGCCCAACACCGGGGAGCTGTTTTTT.

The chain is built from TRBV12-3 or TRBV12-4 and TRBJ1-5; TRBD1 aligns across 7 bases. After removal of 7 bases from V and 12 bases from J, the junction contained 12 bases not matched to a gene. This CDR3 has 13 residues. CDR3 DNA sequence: TGTGCCAGCACCCGGGACAGCAATCAGTGCCAGCATTTT. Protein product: CASTRDSNQCQHF.

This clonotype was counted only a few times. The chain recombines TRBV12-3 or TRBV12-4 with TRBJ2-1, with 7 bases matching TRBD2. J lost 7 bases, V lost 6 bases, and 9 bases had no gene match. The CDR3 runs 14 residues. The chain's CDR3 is CASSPPRTRNEQFF. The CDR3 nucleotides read TGTGCCAGCAGCCCACCCCGGACTAGGAATGAGCAGTTCTTC.